This T cell receptor (beta chain) was recovered during a study of blood T cell repertoires in COVID-19. TCRdb's table, derived via immunoSEQ multiplex PCR, lists solely in-frame clones and lacks some. The sample shows about 180,000 clones, 88% of them seen only once. J gave up 1 base and V 4 bases, and 11 bases lay outside the gene matches. The germline gives CDR1 SGHRS, CDR2 YFSETQ. The CDR3 extends over 18 amino acids. Two negative PCRs, clearance, or symptom resolution were required of recovered Cohort 3 donors. This clonotype originated in a woman between 18 and 29 years old who had recovered from COVID-19. Sequenced: PBMCs or T cells enriched from blood (not recorded which). The V gene is TRBV5-1, the J gene TRBJ2-7, with 13 bases that match TRBD2. The CDR3 region has the DNA TGCGCCAGCAGCAATAGACTAGCGGGGGGCCTGAGATCCTACGAGCAGTACTTC. Translating it yields CASSNRLAGGLRSYEQYF. Looking up the rest from reference TRBV5-1 and TRBJ2-7 gives the full variable domain: KAGVTQTPRYLIKTRGQQVTLSCSPISGHRSVSWYQQTPGQGLQFLFEYFSETQRNKGNFPGRFSGRQFSNSRSEMNVSTLELGDSALYLCASSNRLAGGLRSYEQYFGPGTRLTVT.